This passage covers 27 T cell receptor beta chains from one sample sequenced in a study of cytomegalovirus exposure and HLA in healthy donors. Repertoires were generated with immunoSEQ multiplex PCR, while TCRdb's copy carries only in-frame clones and drops some. This table holds about 98,000 clones, 87% found once. The sample comprised PBMCs. These receptors were obtained from a woman in her 30s in good health and CMV-seronegative.

The V call is TRBV5-1, the J call TRBJ2-7, with D maybe TRBD1 (5 bases). Trimming cost V 4 bases and J 5 bases, with 13 bases left between them. The CDR3 is made up of 13 amino acids. Germline loops: CDR1 SGHRS, CDR2 YFSETQ. The CDR3 nucleotides are TGCGCCAGCAGCCGATCCAGGGAAAACGAGCAGTACTTC. This gives the protein CASSRSRENEQYF. Based on the CDR3 plus reference TRBV5-1 and TRBJ2-7, the full variable domain is KAGVTQTPRYLIKTRGQQVTLSCSPISGHRSVSWYQQTPGQGLQFLFEYFSETQRNKGNFPGRFSGRQFSNSRSEMNVSTLELGDSALYLCASSRSRENEQYFGPGTRLTVT.

This chain links TRBV6-6 with TRBJ2-1; D is perhaps TRBD2 (6 bases). The CDR3 loop spans 14 amino acids. V lost 9 bases and J 4 bases, leaving 16 bases between the germline ends. The germline V gene encodes CDR1 MNHNY and CDR2 SVGAGI (reference sequence). CDR3 sequence: CASSTIAAYNEQFF. The CDR3 DNA follows: TGTGCCAGTAGTACTATAGCGGCGTACAATGAGCAGTTCTTC.

This chain links TRBV6-5 with TRBJ2-2, with 7 nucleotides matching TRBD2. V dropped 8 bases and J dropped 7; count of bases not matched to a gene: 10. The CDR3 has 14 amino acids. Germline-derived CDR1 and CDR2 are MNHEY and SVGAGI. CDR3 loop: CASGKVTSVGELFF. DNA of the CDR3: TGTGCCAGCGGCAAAGTTACTAGCGTCGGGGAGCTGTTTTTT.

The gene calls are TRBV5-1 and TRBJ2-3; tentative D call: TRBD1 (5 bases). Germline loops: CDR1 SGHRS, CDR2 YFSETQ. The length of the CDR3 is 16 residues. V lost 4 bases and J 0 bases, leaving 15 bases between the germline ends. CDR3 sequence (DNA): TGCGCCAGCAGCGGTTGGGGCAGCGCGAGCACAGATACGCAGTATTTT. Its protein is CASSGWGSASTDTQYF.

The chain joins TRBV7-8 to TRBJ2-5; maybe TRBD2 (5 bases). The germline V gene has CDR1 SGHVS and CDR2 FQNEAQ. This CDR3 region has 17 residues. V gave up 7 bases and J gave up 2 bases, with 23 bases separating them. In nucleotides, the CDR3 is TGTGCCAGCAACCCGCGGGCCTTAAGCTACATTCAAGAGACCCAGTACTTC. Protein: CASNPRALSYIQETQYF.

This rearrangement joins TRBV6-6 to TRBJ1-3; D call uncertain. Trimming left V 4 bases short and J 8 bases short, with 9 bases between. The CDR3 is 12 residues long. Germline CDR1 and CDR2: MNHNY and SVGAGI (reference sequence). CDR3 region: CASSFSRDTIYF. The DNA for the CDR3 is TGTGCCAGCAGTTTCTCGAGGGACACCATATATTTT.

The chain carries TRBV11-2 and TRBJ1-1; 9 bases are shared with TRBD1. The CDR3 is made up of 14 amino acids. Germline CDR1 reads SGHAT; CDR2 reads FQNNGV. The ends lost 5 bases at V and 5 bases at J; junction bases unmatched: 6. As DNA, the CDR3 is TGTGCCAGCAGCCGTGACAGGGGGGGAACTGAAGCTTTCTTT. It specifies CASSRDRGGTEAFF.

This chain's CDR3 is CASSENTNSGNTIYF. For the CDR3, the DNA is TGTGCCAGCAGTGAGAACACAAACTCTGGAAACACCATATATTTT. This chain uses TRBV6-1 with TRBJ1-3, with D unclear. Germline V gives CDR1 MNHNS, CDR2 SASEGT. CDR3 length: 15 residues. Deletions cut 3 bases from V and 0 bases from J, with 9 bases between.

The chain links TRBV2 to TRBJ2-1; 10 bases map to TRBD2. V gave up 5 bases and J gave up 9 bases; unmatched junction bases: 7. The CDR3 totals 14 residues. Germline assignment: CDR1 SNHLY and CDR2 FYNNEI. The CDR3 DNA reads as TGTGCCAGCAGTCTGTTAGCGGGAGGTGGTGAGCAGTTCTTC. Translated: CASSLLAGGGEQFF. The whole variable domain, filled in from reference TRBV2 and TRBJ2-1, reads EPEVTQTPSHQVTQMGQEVILRCVPISNHLYFYWYRQILGQKVEFLVSFYNNEISEKSEIFDDQFSVERPDGSNFTLKIRSTKLEDSAMYFCASSLLAGGGEQFFGPGTRLTVL.

The chain couples TRBV6-5 to TRBJ2-7, with D unresolved. CDR3 length equals 12 residues. The germline V gene has CDR1 MNHEY and CDR2 SVGAGI. V was cut by 2 bases and J by 4 bases, with 6 bases left in between. CDR3 sequence: CASSYAGYEQYF. The CDR3 DNA is TGTGCCAGCAGTTACGCCGGTTACGAGCAGTACTTC.

This clone was observed once. The chain uses TRBV5-8 and TRBJ1-1; TRBD1 is a possible D gene (5 bases). V was clipped by 0 bases and J by 1 base, with 7 bases between them. Per the germline V gene, CDR1 is SGHTS and CDR2 is YDEGEE. This CDR3 region has 14 residues. The CDR3 DNA sequence: TGTGCCAGCAGCTTGGACAGGTCGAACACTGAAGCTTTCTTT. It encodes CASSLDRSNTEAFF.

CDR3 loop: CASSRAGETQYF. In DNA form, the CDR3 reads TGCGCCAGCAGCCGCGCGGGGGAGACCCAGTACTTC. The chain joins TRBV10-1 to TRBJ2-5; a possible D gene is TRBD2 (6 bases). Per the germline V gene, CDR1 is WNHNN and CDR2 is SYGVQD (reference sequence). The CDR3 sequence is 12 residues long. With 6 bases removed from V and 5 bases from J, the gap between germline ends came to 10 bases.

This chain connects TRBV6-1 to TRBJ2-7; a weak D match, TRBD2 (6 bases). This CDR3 contains 14 residues. Looked up from germline, CDR1 is MNHNS and CDR2 is SASEGT. V lost 2 bases, J lost 6 bases, and 14 bases lay in between. CDR3 protein: CASSEWDGTGEQYF. Written as DNA, the CDR3 is TGTGCCAGCAGTGAATGGGACGGGACTGGCGAGCAGTACTTC.

The table lists this clone with a few counts. The chain combines TRBV9 with TRBJ2-7; D is possibly TRBD2 (7 bases). Germline V lookup: CDR1 SGDLS, CDR2 YYNGEE. This CDR3 comprises 14 residues. The ends were cut back, 6 bases at V and 3 bases at J, with 16 bases in the middle. In DNA form, the CDR3 reads TGTGCCAGCAACCTAGGGGGGGGCTACTACGAGCAGTACTTC. Protein sequence: CASNLGGGYYEQYF.

The V gene is TRBV11-2, the J gene TRBJ1-1; 9 bases align to TRBD1. Germline V CDR1 and CDR2: SGHAT, FQNNGV. This CDR3 is built from 15 residues. Losses at the gene ends were 8 bases for V and 2 bases for J; bases not matched to a gene: 9. CDR3 coding DNA: TGTGCCAGCGCTTCCGGGACAGGGCTTAACACTGAAGCTTTCTTT. It specifies CASASGTGLNTEAFF. The full variable domain, its missing parts supplied by reference TRBV11-2 and TRBJ1-1, is EAGVAQSPRYKIIEKRQSVAFWCNPISGHATLYWYQQILGQGPKLLIQFQNNGVVDDSQLPKDRFSAERLKGVDSTLKIQPAKLEDSAVYLCASASGTGLNTEAFFGQGTRLTVV.

This chain connects TRBV5-1 to TRBJ2-1; 7 bases map to TRBD2. Trimming at V came to 1 base and at J to 3 bases, leaving 7 bases not matched to a gene. This CDR3 comprises 16 residues. Germline CDR1 reads SGHRS; CDR2 reads YFSETQ. CDR3 in DNA: TGCGCCAGCAGCTTGTCTTCAGCGGGACTCTACAATGAGCAGTTCTTC. Amino acid sequence: CASSLSSAGLYNEQFF.

This chain joins TRBV10-3 and TRBJ1-5, with no clear D. CDR3 size: 13 residues. V was pared by 8 bases and J by 0 bases, with 8 bases between. Germline CDR1 reads ENHRY; CDR2 reads SYGVKD. CDR3 sequence reads: CAIGVYSNQPQHF. CDR3 DNA: TGTGCCATCGGAGTTTATAGCAATCAGCCCCAGCATTTT.

V and J are TRBV9 and TRBJ2-7, with D tentatively TRBD1 (6 bases). The CDR3 consists of 14 residues. Germline V gene lookup returns CDR1 SGDLS and CDR2 YYNGEE. V gave up 3 bases and J gave up 4 bases, with 14 bases separating them. For the CDR3, the DNA is TGTGCCAGCAGCGGCCGGGACACACGATACGAGCAGTACTTC. It codes for CASSGRDTRYEQYF. The complete variable domain, with remaining parts taken from reference TRBV9 and TRBJ2-7, reads DSGVTQTPKHLITATGQRVTLRCSPRSGDLSVYWYQQSLDQGLQFLIQYYNGEERAKGNILERFSAQQFPDLHSELNLSSLELGDSALYFCASSGRDTRYEQYFGPGTRLTVT.

This chain links TRBV15 with TRBJ2-1; 7 bases align to TRBD2. Looked up from germline, CDR1 is LNHNV and CDR2 is YYDKDF (reference sequence). V lost 2 bases, J lost 4 bases, and 11 bases stayed unmatched. The CDR3 covers 17 residues. The CDR3 loop is CATSRPAGRVGYNEQFF. The CDR3 DNA reads TGTGCCACCAGCAGACCCGCGGGGAGGGTTGGGTACAATGAGCAGTTCTTC.

The chain employs TRBV7-2 and TRBJ1-4; TRBD1 agrees at 8 bases. This CDR3 has 14 amino acids. CDR1 SGHTA and CDR2 FQGNSA come from the germline V gene. Germline trimming cut 4 bases from V and 5 bases from J; bases unmatched to any gene: 3. CDR3 DNA sequence: TGTGCCAGCAGCTACAGGGGGGGGAATGAAAAACTGTTTTTT. Its protein is CASSYRGGNEKLFF.

The chain is built from TRBV29-1 and TRBJ1-4, with D unclear. The CDR3 is 12 amino acids. CDR1 SQVTM and CDR2 ANQGSEA come from the germline V gene. Trimming removed 4 bases at V and 5 bases at J, with 8 bases between. CDR3 nucleotides: TGCAGCGTTGTCTCCAGGAATGAAAAACTGTTTTTT. Its translation: CSVVSRNEKLFF.

This sequence joins TRBV5-8 and TRBJ2-7; 8 bases map to TRBD2. The CDR3 is made up of 14 amino acids. V shed 2 bases and J 2 bases; nucleotides not matched to a gene: 3. Germline V gives CDR1 SGHTS, CDR2 YDEGEE. In nucleotides, the CDR3 is TGTGCCAGCAGCTTAGAACTAGCGGCCTACGAGCAGTACTTC. It specifies CASSLELAAYEQYF.

CDR3 coding DNA: TGTGCCAGCAGCTTTGAACAGGGACGGGTCGGGGAGCTGTTTTTT. It translates to CASSFEQGRVGELFF. The J gene is TRBJ2-2, the V gene TRBV7-2; a possible D gene is TRBD1 (6 bases). V was cut by 3 bases and J by 7 bases, with 15 bases left in between. Germline loops: CDR1 SGHTA, CDR2 FQGNSA. This CDR3 comprises 15 residues.

The chain carries TRBV18 and TRBJ1-2, with TRBD1 as a possible D gene (6 bases). Germline values: CDR1 KGHSH, CDR2 LQKENI. The V and J ends lost 5 bases and 4 bases respectively, with 14 bases between them. This CDR3 spans 14 amino acids. The CDR3 region has the DNA TGTGCCAGCTCAGCGATGGGACAACTCTATGGCTACACCTTC. Protein: CASSAMGQLYGYTF.

The V and J genes are TRBV28 and TRBJ1-2; 12 bases align to TRBD1. Trimming removed 5 bases from V and 8 bases from J; junction bases left unmatched: 6. This CDR3 has 14 residues. The germline V gene encodes CDR1 MDHEN and CDR2 SYDVKM. CDR3 bases: TGTGCCAGCAGTAAAACTGGGACAGGGGGCGGCTACACCTTC. It specifies CASSKTGTGGGYTF.

CDR3 bases: TGTGCCAGCAGCGCGAGGAGATCCTACGAGCAGTACTTC. It codes for CASSARRSYEQYF. The chain couples TRBV7-9 to TRBJ2-7; D is unclear. The V gene lost 5 bases and the J gene lost 1 base, with 9 bases spanning the gap. The length of the CDR3 is 13 residues. Germline loops: CDR1 SEHNR, CDR2 FQNEAQ (reference sequence).

J is TRBJ2-7 and V is TRBV27; D ambiguous. This CDR3 is built from 13 residues. The germline V gene has CDR1 MNHEY and CDR2 SMNVEV (reference sequence). V gave up 4 bases and J gave up 2 bases, with 9 bases separating them. DNA for the CDR3: TGTGCCAGCAGTTATTCCCGTGCCTACGAGCAGTACTTC. It yields the protein CASSYSRAYEQYF.